The present TCR beta chain was sequenced within a study of T cells in Graves' hyperthyroidism and ophthalmopathy. To note about this clonotype: The antigen remains unidentified.

It was RNA transcripts that yielded the amplified TCR beta CDR3 regions. Carried out on the TCR CDR3, a first-round RT-PCR used the HTBI primer set. TCRdb passed the multiplex PCR reads through MiXCR, listing each CDR3 protein once. This sample has 330,000 or so distinct CDR3 sequences, with 15% to 20% found just once. Uncontrolled infection, other autoimmune disease, pregnancy or lactation led to exclusion. Regarding the study as a whole: Most thyroid clonotypes with frequency above 0.001 were detected in blood.

Sequencing used blood. This receptor was obtained from a man aged 45-60 years with Graves' ophthalmopathy.

CDR3 residues: CASRQRTGNGYTF. As DNA, the CDR3 is TGTGCCAGCAGGCAGAGGACAGGGAATGGCTACACCTTC. The chain uses TRBV7-2 and TRBJ1-2; 8 bases are a match to TRBD1. The V segment lost 6 bases and the J segment 6 bases; nucleotides outside the gene matches: 6. From germline, CDR1 is SGHTA and CDR2 FQGNSA. The length of the CDR3 is 13 residues.